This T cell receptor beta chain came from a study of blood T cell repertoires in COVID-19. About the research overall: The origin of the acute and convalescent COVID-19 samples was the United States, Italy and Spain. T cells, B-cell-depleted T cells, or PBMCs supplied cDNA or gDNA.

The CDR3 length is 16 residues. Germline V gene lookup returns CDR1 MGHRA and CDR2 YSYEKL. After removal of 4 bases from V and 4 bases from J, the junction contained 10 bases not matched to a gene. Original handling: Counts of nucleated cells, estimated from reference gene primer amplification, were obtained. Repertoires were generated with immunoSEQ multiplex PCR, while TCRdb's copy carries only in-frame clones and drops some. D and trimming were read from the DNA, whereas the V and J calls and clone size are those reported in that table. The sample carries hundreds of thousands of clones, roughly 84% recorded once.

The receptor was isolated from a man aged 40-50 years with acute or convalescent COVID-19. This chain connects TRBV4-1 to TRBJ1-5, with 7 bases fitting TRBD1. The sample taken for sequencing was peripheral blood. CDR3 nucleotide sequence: TGCGCCAGCAGCCGGGCTGGGGACAGCCGAAATCAGCCCCAGCATTTT. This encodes CASSRAGDSRNQPQHF.